The source of this T cell receptor (beta chain) is a study of tumor and adjacent non-tumor tissue in lung cancer. Overall study: Patients comprised approximately eleven adenocarcinoma, a couple of squamous cell carcinoma and 1 small cell lung cancer. Each sample yielded 3.5 million to 4.5 million productive TCRbeta reads on average.

Three rounds of nested PCR, following a modified ARM-PCR protocol, produced the TCRbeta library. TCRdb reprocessed the multiplex PCR reads with MiXCR, giving one entry per CDR3 protein. The data show 77,000 or so distinct CDR3 sequences, with over 70% seen just once and more than 10% held by the top ten. RNA was extracted from bulk tissue without any cell sorting. The CDR3 length is 13 residues. The ends were cut back, 5 bases at V and 5 bases at J, with 16 bases in the middle. CDR1 and CDR2 from the germline V gene are SQVTM and ANQGSEA. The TCR originated in a woman aged 45-65 years with non-small cell lung cancer. Sequencing was carried out using lung tumor tissue. The chain combines TRBV29-1 with TRBJ2-7, with D perhaps TRBD1 or TRBD2 (5 bases each). In DNA, the CDR3 is TGCAGCGTTTGCATTGGGACGGCCCACGAGCAGTACTTC. It encodes CSVCIGTAHEQYF.